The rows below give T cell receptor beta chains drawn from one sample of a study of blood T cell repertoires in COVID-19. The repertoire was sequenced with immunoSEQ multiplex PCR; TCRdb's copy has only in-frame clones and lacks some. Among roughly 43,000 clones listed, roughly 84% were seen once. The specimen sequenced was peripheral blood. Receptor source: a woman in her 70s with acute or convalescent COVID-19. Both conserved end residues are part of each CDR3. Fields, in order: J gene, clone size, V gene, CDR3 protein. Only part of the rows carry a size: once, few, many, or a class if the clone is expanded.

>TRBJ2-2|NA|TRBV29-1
CSVLPWSTGELFF
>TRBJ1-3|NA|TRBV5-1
CASSQQTAGGNTIYF
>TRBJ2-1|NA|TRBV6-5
CASRRDSNEQFF
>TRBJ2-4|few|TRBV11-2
CASSLATELPNIQYF
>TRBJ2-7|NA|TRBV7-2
CASSPPNSHTHEQYF
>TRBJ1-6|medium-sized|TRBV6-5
CASSYQGISPLHF
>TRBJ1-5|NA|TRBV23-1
CASSQDSGQGRSLSNQPQHF
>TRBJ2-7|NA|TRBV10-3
CAISAGQGSTYEQYF
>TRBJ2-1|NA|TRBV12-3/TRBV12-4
CASSFGEGRGFF
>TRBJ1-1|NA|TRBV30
CAWSFDRGEAFF
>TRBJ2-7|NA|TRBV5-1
CASSSGLSYEQYF
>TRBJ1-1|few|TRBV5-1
CASSLWTGGTNTEAFF
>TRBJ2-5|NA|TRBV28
CASSFWAGETQYF
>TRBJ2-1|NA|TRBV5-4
CASSSGGRTYNEQFF
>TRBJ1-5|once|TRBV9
CASSVSGGGQPQHF
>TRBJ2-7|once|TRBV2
CASSAVPSYEQYF
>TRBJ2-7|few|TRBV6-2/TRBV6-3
CASSGDRRSGNSYEQYF
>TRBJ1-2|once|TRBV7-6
CASSLGASGEGSYTF
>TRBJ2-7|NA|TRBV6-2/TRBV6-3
CASSSTHEQYF
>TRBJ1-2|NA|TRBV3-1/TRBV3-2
CASSQTGAGGPGYTF
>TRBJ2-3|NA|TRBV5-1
CASMGLAGADAQYF
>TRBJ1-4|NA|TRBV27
CASKAGTDERTNEKLFF
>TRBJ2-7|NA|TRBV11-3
CASSPTAGAYEQYF
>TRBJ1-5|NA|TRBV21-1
CASSKGADYSNQPQHF
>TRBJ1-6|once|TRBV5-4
CASSLELNQVNSPLHF
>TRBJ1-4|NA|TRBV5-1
CASSLGSGIAEKLFF
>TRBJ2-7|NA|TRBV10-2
CASSQDRGRSEQYF
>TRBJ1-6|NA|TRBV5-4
CASSPEKYNSPLHF
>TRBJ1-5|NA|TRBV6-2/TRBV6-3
CASSYSQATLNQPQHF
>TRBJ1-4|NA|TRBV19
CASTPWDRNEKLFF
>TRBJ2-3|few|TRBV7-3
CASSSWTSGEWDTQYF
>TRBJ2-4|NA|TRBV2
CASINQGLAKNIQYF
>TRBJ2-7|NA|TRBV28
CASTSGRLYEQYF
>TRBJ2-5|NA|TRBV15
CATSPGTRGETQYF
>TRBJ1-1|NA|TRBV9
CASSARDRVTEAFF
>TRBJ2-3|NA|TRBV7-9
CASSLNTGTDTQYF
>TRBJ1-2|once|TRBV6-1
CASSEPYDRNYGYTF
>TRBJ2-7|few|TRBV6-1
CASSEFGTYEQYF
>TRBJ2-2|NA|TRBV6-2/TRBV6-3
CASSSGGTVYDLELFF
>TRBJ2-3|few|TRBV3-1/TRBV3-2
CASSQDVGIGVLISGSQYF
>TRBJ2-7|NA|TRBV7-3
CASSRKQGGMVYEQYF
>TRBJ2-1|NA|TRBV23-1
CASRGPGSEANNEQFF
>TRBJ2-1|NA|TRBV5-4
CASSDPTGATSSYNEQFF
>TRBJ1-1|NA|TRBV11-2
CASSLARNTEAFF
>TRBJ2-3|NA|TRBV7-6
CASSLRGSGSADTQYF
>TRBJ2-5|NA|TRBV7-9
CASSLARTSGLAYQETQYF
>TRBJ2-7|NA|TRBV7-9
CASSLIRDYEQYF
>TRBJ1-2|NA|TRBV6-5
CATRQVNYGYTF
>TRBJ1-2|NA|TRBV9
CASSVGGSNYGYTF
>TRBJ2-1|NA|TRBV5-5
CASFGQGTYNEQFF
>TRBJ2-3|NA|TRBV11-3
CASSLAVGGSASDTQYF
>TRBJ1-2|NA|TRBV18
CASSRQSGWGDDGYTF
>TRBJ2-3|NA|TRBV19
CASSISGSTDTQYF
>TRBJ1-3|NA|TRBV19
CATYTAGAGNTIYF
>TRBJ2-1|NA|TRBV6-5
CASSMTTSQQFF
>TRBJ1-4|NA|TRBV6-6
CASSPVGDNEKLFF
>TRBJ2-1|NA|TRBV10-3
CAIRANLVKNEQFF